The 7 T cell receptor beta chains listed next were all sequenced from one sample in a study of cytomegalovirus exposure and HLA in healthy donors. This PCR relied on a set of 60 Vbeta primers and 13 Jbeta primers. Sequenced by immunoSEQ multiplex PCR; TCRdb stores in-frame clones only, minus some. The data show 180,000 or so clones, 80% seen once. Sequencing used PBMCs. The receptors were gathered from a girl under 18 in good health and CMV-seropositive.

The V gene is TRBV5-4, the J gene TRBJ1-1; no clear D. CDR1 and CDR2 (germline): SGHNT, YYREEE (reference sequence). The CDR3 totals 15 residues. V gave up 4 bases and J gave up 0 bases, with 13 bases separating them. In DNA, the CDR3 is TGTGCCAGCAGCCCGGTTGGAGTCATGAACACTGAAGCTTTCTTT. Its translation: CASSPVGVMNTEAFF.

The rearrangement links TRBV27 to TRBJ1-5; D not certain. This CDR3 is built from 15 residues. V gave up 5 bases and J gave up 4 bases, with 15 bases separating them. CDR1 MNHEY and CDR2 SMNVEV come from the germline V gene (reference sequence). The CDR3 sequence: CASSPLDRGNQPQHF. The CDR3 DNA reads as TGTGCCAGCAGTCCTCTCGACCGGGGTAATCAGCCCCAGCATTTT.

This sequence joins TRBV13 and TRBJ2-7; D uncertain. Germline CDR1 is PRHDT and CDR2 is FYEKMQ (reference sequence). The CDR3 has 13 amino acids. Trimming removed 1 base at V and 2 bases at J, with 6 bases between. CDR3 bases: TGTGCCAGCAGCTTAGCGAGTACCTACGAGCAGTACTTC. Translation: CASSLASTYEQYF.

A single count supports this clone. CDR3 sequence: CASSESGRMDGYTF. CDR3 nucleotide sequence: TGTGCCAGCAGTGAATCCGGCAGGATGGATGGCTACACCTTC. V gene TRBV25-1 combines with J gene TRBJ1-2, with no clear D. V lost 1 base to trimming and J lost 6 bases, with 12 bases between them. This CDR3 has 14 residues. Germline loops: CDR1 MGHDK, CDR2 SYGVNS.

The chain is built from TRBV7-6 and TRBJ2-7; 8 positions match TRBD2. This CDR3 spans 14 amino acids. Germline CDR1 reads SGHVS; CDR2 reads FNYEAQ. The ends lost 5 bases at V and 8 bases at J; junction bases unmatched: 11. The CDR3 loop reads CASSHAERGQKQYF. The CDR3 DNA is TGTGCCAGCAGCCATGCAGAGCGGGGGCAGAAGCAGTACTTC.

V usage is TRBV4-1 and J usage is TRBJ2-1, with 7 bases that match TRBD1. After removal of 4 bases from V and 0 bases from J, the junction contained 3 bases not matched to a gene. Germline V CDR1 and CDR2: MGHRA, YSYEKL. This CDR3 has 15 residues. The CDR3 nucleotides read TGCGCCAGCAGCCCGGCAGGGGGCTCCTACAATGAGCAGTTCTTC. Residues: CASSPAGGSYNEQFF.

This clone was detected a few times. The chain employs TRBV4-2 and TRBJ1-1; D remains ambiguous. The CDR3 covers 14 residues. The V end was cut by 1 base, the J end by 4 bases, with 10 bases between. Germline lookup yields CDR1 LGHNA and CDR2 YNFKEQ. The CDR3 nucleotides are TGTGCCAGCAGCCAAGTGTACGGGTTCACTGAAGCTTTCTTT. Protein: CASSQVYGFTEAFF.